The clone carrying this T cell receptor (beta chain) has just one count. Its antigen is not identified. The data originate from a study of T cell responses to AZD1222 COVID-19 vaccine. The overall study: Second-dose intervals of approximately 4 or approximately 12 weeks were pooled. Study-level findings and limits: Reportedly, close to half of spike-specific TCRs are directed against unmutated variant regions.

V shed 7 bases and J shed 5 bases, with 30 bases lying between them. This CDR3 is 19 amino acids long. CDR1 is KGHDR and CDR2 is SFDVKD in the germline V gene. The repertoire was sequenced with immunoSEQ multiplex PCR; TCRdb's copy has only in-frame clones and lacks some. Of some 62,000 clones detected, around 75% appear once; the ten largest clones hold over 12%. Sequences were derived from peripheral blood, sampled on day 0 of AZD1222 vaccination. The receptor was isolated from an adult in good health. The V and J genes are TRBV24-1 and TRBJ2-3; D might be TRBD2 (6 bases). The CDR3 region is CATSGTPRTLAGRLDTQYF. The CDR3 DNA reads as TGTGCCACCAGCGGGACCCCTAGGACCTTGGCGGGGCGGTTAGATACGCAGTATTTT.